This TCR beta chain was sequenced in a study of blood T cell repertoires in COVID-19. Per the authors' pipeline: How many nucleated cells were present was estimated from reference gene primer amplification. Generated by immunoSEQ multiplex PCR, the TCRdb table keeps only in-frame clones and is missing some. The DNA gave D and trimming, while V, J and clone size come from that table. The table has 250,000 to 350,000 clones, approximately 89% seen once. The CDR3 has 17 amino acids. Losses at the gene ends were 2 bases for V and 5 bases for J; bases not matched to a gene: 10. Germline values: CDR1 LGHNT, CDR2 FRNRAP. Researchers sorted participants into cohorts using their self-reported clinical history. Two consecutive negative NP/OP PCR tests, clearance, or resolved symptoms defined Cohort 3 recovery.

This rearrangement joins TRBV12-5 to TRBJ2-7; 12 bases are shared with TRBD2. Sequencing used PBMCs or T cells enriched from blood (not recorded which). This TCR derives from a woman aged 25 to 39 who had recovered from COVID-19. This chain's CDR3 is CASGLHPSGGASHEQYF. CDR3 sequence (DNA): TGTGCTAGTGGTTTGCACCCTAGCGGGGGGGCCAGTCACGAGCAGTACTTC.